The clone carrying this TCR beta chain was counted once. What it binds is unknown. Generated by immunoSEQ multiplex PCR, the TCRdb table keeps only in-frame clones and is missing some. This sample yields 150,000 or so clones, of which roughly 91% are seen a single time; approximately 9% belongs to the top ten. The CDR3 covers 12 residues. CDR1 and CDR2 from the germline V gene are LNHDA and SQIVND (reference sequence). Trimming pared 5 bases from V and 1 base from J, leaving 5 bases between. These data come from a study of T cell responses to AZD1222 COVID-19 vaccine. Broader study findings: A rise in Spike-specific TCR breadth and depth followed two AZD1222 doses.

The input for sequencing was peripheral blood, taken on day 0 of AZD1222 vaccination. This TCR was sampled from an adult in good health. The chain is built from TRBV19 and TRBJ1-1; D unresolved. The CDR3 here is CASSWGNTEAFF. In nucleotides, the CDR3 is TGTGCCAGTAGTTGGGGGAACACTGAAGCTTTCTTT.